Listed below are T cell receptor beta chains from one sample, sequenced in a study of beta chain features in type 1 diabetes. The data were produced by immunoSEQ multiplex PCR, yet TCRdb's version contains in-frame clones alone and is incomplete. The table has about 240,000 clones, approximately 15% seen once; the top ten hold about 0.019%. The sequenced material came from naive CD4+ T cells from blood. The receptor source for this set is a man aged 25 to 40 with type 1 diabetes. CDR3s include the opening cysteine and the closing phenylalanine or tryptophan. D genes are given only for firm matches. Rows give clone size only sometimes, using once, few, many, or a class for an expanded clone.

abundance | j_gene | d_gene | v_gene | CDR3aa | CDR3nt
. | TRBJ1-5 | . | TRBV5-6 | CASSLGDQPQHF | TGTGCCAGCAGCTTGGGCGATCAGCCCCAGCATTTT
. | TRBJ1-1 | . | TRBV12-5 | CASGSFVRTEAFF | TGTGCTAGTGGTTCTTTCGTGAGAACTGAAGCTTTCTTT
few | TRBJ2-5 | TRBD2 | TRBV29-1 | CSVEVGMGLAQGETQYF | TGCAGCGTTGAAGTGGGCATGGGACTAGCTCAAGGGGAGACCCAGTACTTC
few | TRBJ2-5 | TRBD1 | TRBV19 | CASSISQTGGETQYF | TGTGCCAGTAGTATTAGCCAGACAGGGGGAGAGACCCAGTACTTC
. | TRBJ2-1 | TRBD1 | TRBV9 | CASSVWGQGAYEQFF | TGTGCCAGCAGCGTATGGGGACAGGGCGCCTACGAGCAGTTCTTC
. | TRBJ2-5 | TRBD2 | TRBV27 | CASSPGLAGAETQYF | TGTGCCAGCAGTCCGGGACTAGCGGGAGCAGAGACCCAGTACTTC
. | TRBJ2-7 | TRBD1 | TRBV6-6 | CASREQGKQYF | TGTGCCAGCAGAGAACAGGGGAAGCAGTACTTC
. | TRBJ2-5 | TRBD2 | TRBV29-1 | CSVSGRGGSMETQYF | TGCAGCGTTTCTGGGCGGGGGGGTTCAATGGAGACCCAGTACTTC
few | TRBJ2-1 | . | TRBV27 | CASSPLIFGAYNEQFF | TGTGCCAGCAGTCCCCTCATCTTCGGGGCCTACAATGAGCAGTTCTTC
. | TRBJ2-5 | . | TRBV21-1 | CASSKGAGGPAWGETQYF | TGTGCCAGCAGCAAAGGGGCGGGAGGGCCGGCATGGGGAGAGACCCAGTACTTC
few | TRBJ2-1 | . | TRBV29-1 | CSVEWRLADNEQFF | TGCAGCGTTGAATGGAGGCTCGCTGACAATGAGCAGTTCTTC
few | TRBJ1-1 | . | TRBV9 | CASSVGGMNTEAFF | TGTGCCAGCAGCGTAGGCGGTATGAACACTGAAGCTTTCTTT
few | TRBJ1-5 | . | TRBV6-1 | CASSAMTGSNQPQHF | TGTGCCAGCAGTGCGATGACAGGTAGCAATCAGCCCCAGCATTTT
few | TRBJ1-2 | TRBD1 | TRBV2 | CASSEDRGVSGYTF | TGTGCCAGCAGTGAAGACAGGGGCGTTTCTGGCTACACCTTC
once | TRBJ1-2 | . | TRBV21-1 | CASSIPPLYGYTF | TGTGCCAGCAGCATCCCCCCACTCTATGGCTACACCTTC
. | TRBJ2-1 | TRBD2 | TRBV7-7 | CASSRVAGGFYEQFF | TGTGCTAGCAGCCGGGTAGCGGGGGGGTTTTATGAGCAGTTCTTC
. | TRBJ2-5 | . | TRBV7-9 | CASSFLRGDSQETQYF | TGTGCCAGCAGCTTTCTCAGGGGAGATAGCCAAGAGACCCAGTACTTC
few | TRBJ2-1 | TRBD2 | TRBV11-2 | CASSLFWTSGPNEQFF | TGTGCCAGCAGCTTATTCTGGACTAGCGGGCCGAATGAGCAGTTCTTC
few | TRBJ1-1 | . | TRBV5-1 | CASDLGRGNTEAFF | TGCGCCAGCGATCTGGGCAGGGGGAACACTGAAGCTTTCTTT
few | TRBJ2-7 | TRBD2 | TRBV4-2 | CASSPHRGRAQGYEQYF | TGTGCCAGCAGCCCACACCGCGGGAGGGCCCAGGGGTACGAGCAGTACTTC
few | TRBJ1-2 | TRBD1 | TRBV30 | CAWGTGDFYGYTF | TGTGCCTGGGGGACAGGGGATTTCTATGGCTACACCTTC
. | TRBJ1-5 | . | TRBV9 | CASSPQAGGNQPQHF | TGTGCCAGCAGCCCCCAGGCAGGGGGCAATCAGCCCCAGCATTTT
. | TRBJ1-2 | . | TRBV5-1 | CASSAGDYGYTF | TGCGCCAGCAGCGCAGGGGACTATGGCTACACCTTC
. | TRBJ2-3 | . | TRBV5-4 | CASSNRGTSTDTQYF | TGTGCCAGCAGCAACCGAGGGACAAGCACAGATACGCAGTATTTT
few | TRBJ1-1 | . | TRBV30 | CAWSVTGLNTEAFF | TGTGCCTGGAGTGTTACGGGGTTGAACACTGAAGCTTTCTTT
. | TRBJ1-6 | . | TRBV21-1 | CASSRDYSPLHF | TGTGCCAGCAGCCGGGACTATTCACCCCTCCACTTT
many | TRBJ2-1 | . | TRBV7-9 | CASSPGGQQFF | TGTGCCAGCAGCCCCGGGGGGCAGCAGTTCTTC
. | TRBJ1-6 | TRBD1 | TRBV30 | CAWGDRINSPLHF | TGTGCCTGGGGGGACAGGATTAATTCACCCCTCCACTTT
. | TRBJ2-5 | . | TRBV11-2 | CASSLGGIGYF | TGTGCCAGCAGCTTAGGCGGAATTGGGTACTTC